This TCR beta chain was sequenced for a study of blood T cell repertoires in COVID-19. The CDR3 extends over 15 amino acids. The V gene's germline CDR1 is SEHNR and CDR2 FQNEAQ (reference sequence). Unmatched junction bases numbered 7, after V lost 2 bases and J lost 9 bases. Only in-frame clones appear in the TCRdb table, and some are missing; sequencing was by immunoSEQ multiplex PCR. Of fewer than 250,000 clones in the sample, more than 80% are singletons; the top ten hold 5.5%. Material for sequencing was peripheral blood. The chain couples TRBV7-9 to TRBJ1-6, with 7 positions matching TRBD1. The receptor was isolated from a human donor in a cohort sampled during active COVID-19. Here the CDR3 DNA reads TGTGCCAGCAGCTTAACAGGGGCGGCGGGTTCACCCCTCCACTTT. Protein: CASSLTGAAGSPLHF.